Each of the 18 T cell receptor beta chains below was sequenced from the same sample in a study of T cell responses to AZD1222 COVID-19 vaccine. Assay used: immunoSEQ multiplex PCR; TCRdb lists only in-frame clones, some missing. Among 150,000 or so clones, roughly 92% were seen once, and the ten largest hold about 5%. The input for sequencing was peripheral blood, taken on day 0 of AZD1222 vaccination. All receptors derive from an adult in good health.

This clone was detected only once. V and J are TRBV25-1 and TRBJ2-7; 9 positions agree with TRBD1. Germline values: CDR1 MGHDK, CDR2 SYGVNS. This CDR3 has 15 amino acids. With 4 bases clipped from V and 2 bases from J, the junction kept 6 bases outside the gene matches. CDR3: CASSGMGQGTYEQYF. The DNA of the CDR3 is TGTGCCAGCAGTGGGATGGGACAGGGCACCTACGAGCAGTACTTC.

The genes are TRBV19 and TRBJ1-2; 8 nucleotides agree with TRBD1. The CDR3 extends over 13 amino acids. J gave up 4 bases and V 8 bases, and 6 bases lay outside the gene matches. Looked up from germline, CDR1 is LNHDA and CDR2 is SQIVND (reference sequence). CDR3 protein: CASPDRGSYGYTF. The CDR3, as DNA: TGTGCCAGTCCAGACAGGGGTTCCTATGGCTACACCTTC.

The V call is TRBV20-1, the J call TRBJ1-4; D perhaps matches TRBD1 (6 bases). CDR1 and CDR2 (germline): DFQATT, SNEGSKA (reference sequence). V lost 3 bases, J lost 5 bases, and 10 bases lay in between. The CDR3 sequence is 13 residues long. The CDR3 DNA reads TGCAGTGCTAGTCGGGGGCGGAATGAAAAACTGTTTTTT. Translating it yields CSASRGRNEKLFF.

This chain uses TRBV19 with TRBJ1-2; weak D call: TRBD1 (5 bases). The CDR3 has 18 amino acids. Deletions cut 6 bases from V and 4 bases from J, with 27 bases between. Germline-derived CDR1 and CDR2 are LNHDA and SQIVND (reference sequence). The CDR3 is CASRNPSTAATGSYGYTF. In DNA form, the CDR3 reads TGTGCCAGTAGAAATCCCTCCACCGCAGCCACAGGTTCCTATGGCTACACCTTC.

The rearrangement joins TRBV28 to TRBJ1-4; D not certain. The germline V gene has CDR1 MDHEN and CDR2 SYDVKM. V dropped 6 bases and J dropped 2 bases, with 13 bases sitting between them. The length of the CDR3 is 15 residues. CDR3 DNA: TGTGCCAGCAGCTCAGAGACGGCTACTAATGAAAAACTGTTTTTT. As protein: CASSSETATNEKLFF.

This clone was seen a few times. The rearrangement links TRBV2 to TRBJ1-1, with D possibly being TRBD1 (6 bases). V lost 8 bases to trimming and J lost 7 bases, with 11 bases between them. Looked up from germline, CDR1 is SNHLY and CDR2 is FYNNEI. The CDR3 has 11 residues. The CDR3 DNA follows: TGTGCCAGCGTTAGGGGGGTTGAAGCTTTCTTT. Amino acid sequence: CASVRGVEAFF.

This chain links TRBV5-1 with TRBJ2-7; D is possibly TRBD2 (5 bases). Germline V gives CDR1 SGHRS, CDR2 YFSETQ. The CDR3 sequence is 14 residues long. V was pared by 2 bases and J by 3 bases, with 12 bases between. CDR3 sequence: CASSLSNGDYEQYF. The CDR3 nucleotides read TGCGCCAGCAGCTTAAGTAACGGGGACTACGAGCAGTACTTC.

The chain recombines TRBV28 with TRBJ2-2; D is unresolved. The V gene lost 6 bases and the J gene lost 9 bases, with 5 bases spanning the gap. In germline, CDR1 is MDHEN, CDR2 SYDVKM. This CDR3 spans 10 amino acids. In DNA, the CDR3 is TGTGCCAGCAGCGGGTGGGAGCTGTTTTTT. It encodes CASSGWELFF.

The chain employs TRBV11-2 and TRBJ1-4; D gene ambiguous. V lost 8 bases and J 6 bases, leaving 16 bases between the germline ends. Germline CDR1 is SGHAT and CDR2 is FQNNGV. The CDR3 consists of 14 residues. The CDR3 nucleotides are TGTGCCAGCCGCAATTTAAAGGGTTATGAAAAACTGTTTTTT. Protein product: CASRNLKGYEKLFF.

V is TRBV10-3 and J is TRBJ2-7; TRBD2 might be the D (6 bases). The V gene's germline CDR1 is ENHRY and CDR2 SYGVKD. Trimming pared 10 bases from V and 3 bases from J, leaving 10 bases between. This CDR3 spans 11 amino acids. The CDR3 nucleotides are TGTGCCACGGGAGCGGACTACGAGCAGTACTTC. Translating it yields CATGADYEQYF.

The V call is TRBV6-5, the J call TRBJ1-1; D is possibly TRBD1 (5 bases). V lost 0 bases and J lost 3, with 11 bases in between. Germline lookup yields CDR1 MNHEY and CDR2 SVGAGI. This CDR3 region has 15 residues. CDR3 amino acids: CASSYSNRGDTEAFF. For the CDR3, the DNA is TGTGCCAGCAGTTACTCGAATCGGGGGGACACTGAAGCTTTCTTT.

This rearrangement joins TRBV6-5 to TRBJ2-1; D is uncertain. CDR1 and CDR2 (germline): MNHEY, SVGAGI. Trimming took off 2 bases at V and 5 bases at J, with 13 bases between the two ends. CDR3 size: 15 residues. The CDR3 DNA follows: TGTGCCAGCAGTTACGGCCCCCGAGGAGACAATGAGCAGTTCTTC. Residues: CASSYGPRGDNEQFF.

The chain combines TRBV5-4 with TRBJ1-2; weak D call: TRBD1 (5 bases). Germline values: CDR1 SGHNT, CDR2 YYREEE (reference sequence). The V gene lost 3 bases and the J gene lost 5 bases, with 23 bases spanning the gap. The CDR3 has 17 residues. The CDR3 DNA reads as TGTGCCAGCAGCTCTCAGGGTTCCGCAGGCTCCATGTATGGCTACACCTTC. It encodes CASSSQGSAGSMYGYTF. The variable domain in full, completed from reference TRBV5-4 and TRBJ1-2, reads ETGVTQSPTHLIKTRGQQVTLRCSSQSGHNTVSWYQQALGQGPQFIFQYYREEENGRGNFPPRFSGLQFPNYSSELNVNALELDDSALYLCASSSQGSAGSMYGYTFGSGTRLTVV.

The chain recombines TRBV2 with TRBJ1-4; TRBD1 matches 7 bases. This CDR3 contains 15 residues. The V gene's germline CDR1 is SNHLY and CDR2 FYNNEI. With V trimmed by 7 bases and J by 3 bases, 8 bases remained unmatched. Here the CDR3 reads CASTEGGQPNEKLFF. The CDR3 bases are TGTGCCAGCACTGAGGGGGGACAGCCTAATGAAAAACTGTTTTTT. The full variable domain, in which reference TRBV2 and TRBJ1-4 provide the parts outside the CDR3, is EPEVTQTPSHQVTQMGQEVILRCVPISNHLYFYWYRQILGQKVEFLVSFYNNEISEKSEIFDDQFSVERPDGSNFTLKIRSTKLEDSAMYFCASTEGGQPNEKLFFGSGTQLSVL.

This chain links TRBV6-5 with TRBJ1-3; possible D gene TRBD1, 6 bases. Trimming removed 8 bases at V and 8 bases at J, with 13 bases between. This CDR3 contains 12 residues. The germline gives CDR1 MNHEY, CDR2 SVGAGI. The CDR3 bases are TGTGCCAGCCGAACAGGGCTGGACACCATATATTTT. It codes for CASRTGLDTIYF.

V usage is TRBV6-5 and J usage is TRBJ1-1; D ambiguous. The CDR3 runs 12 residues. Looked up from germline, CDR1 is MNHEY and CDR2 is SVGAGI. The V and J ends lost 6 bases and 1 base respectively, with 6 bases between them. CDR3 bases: TGTGCCAGCAGGGGGTGGAACACTGAAGCTTTCTTT. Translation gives CASRGWNTEAFF.

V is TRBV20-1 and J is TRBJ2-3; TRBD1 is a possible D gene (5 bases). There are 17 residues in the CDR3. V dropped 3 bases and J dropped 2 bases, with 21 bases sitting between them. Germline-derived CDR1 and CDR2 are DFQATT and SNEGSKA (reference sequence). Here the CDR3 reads CSASGMDRGSTTDTQYF. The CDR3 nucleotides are TGCAGTGCTAGTGGCATGGATAGGGGTTCCACCACAGATACGCAGTATTTT.

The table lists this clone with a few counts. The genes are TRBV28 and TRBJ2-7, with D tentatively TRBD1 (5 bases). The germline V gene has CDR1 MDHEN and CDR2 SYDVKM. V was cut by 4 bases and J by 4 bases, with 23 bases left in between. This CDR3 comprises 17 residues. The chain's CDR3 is CASSSPLPSQGLYEQYF. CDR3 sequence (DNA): TGTGCCAGCAGTTCGCCGTTGCCCTCGCAGGGTCTGTACGAGCAGTACTTC.